The 17 T cell receptor beta chains below were found in one sample sequenced in a study of shared clonotypes between healthy human individuals (dated by TCRdb to between 2020 and 2021). CD8 naive samples were obtained by positive selection for CCR7 among CD45RO-negative cells, yielding a CD45RA+CCR7+ population from which TemRA cells were excluded. Library generation was performed with the immunoSEQ multiplex PCR assay. TCRdb provides this immuneACCESS table in a form limited to in-frame rearrangements. Some clones are lacking; in checked studies, under half of them reflect an unresolved V gene, and why the rest are absent is not known. This sample lists 2 million to 2.5 million clones; 85% to 95% were detected once. More than 1.5% of the sample is in the top ten clones. Sequencing input: naive CD8+ T cells from PBMCs. Explained via the paper, the cell subset or site label denotes: CD45RA+CCR7+. Source of these receptors: a young man in good health. Some clones in this sample may be carry-over from other donors' samples.

The chain employs TRBV11-2 and TRBJ1-2; D gene uncertain. This CDR3 has 15 amino acids. Trimming cost V 2 bases and J 7 bases, with 17 bases left between them. CDR1 is SGHAT, CDR2 FQNNGV, per germline. This CDR3 is CASSLNTSPMGGYTF. The CDR3 DNA is TGTGCCAGCAGCTTAAATACCAGCCCAATGGGTGGCTACACCTTC.

J is TRBJ1-1 and V is TRBV7-9; no clear D. V shed 4 bases and J shed 7 bases, with 16 bases lying between them. The CDR3 contains 14 residues. Germline assignment: CDR1 SEHNR and CDR2 FQNEAQ (reference sequence). DNA of the CDR3: TGTGCCAGCAGCTCCCGCCCCCCGACGATTGAAGCTTTCTTT. Residues: CASSSRPPTIEAFF.

The count of this clone is one. The rearrangement links TRBV6-6 to TRBJ1-1, with a possible D match to TRBD1 (5 bases). V was trimmed by 3 bases and J by 3 bases, leaving 11 bases between them. This CDR3 has 14 amino acids. Germline-derived CDR1 and CDR2 are MNHNY and SVGAGI (reference sequence). The CDR3 DNA reads as TGTGCCAGCAGTTATTCAGGGTTGTACACTGAAGCTTTCTTT. Its translation: CASSYSGLYTEAFF.

This chain connects TRBV4-2 to TRBJ2-3; D is unclear. The V end lost 1 base, the J end lost 2 bases, and 10 bases lay between the germline ends. The CDR3 has 15 residues. CDR1 and CDR2 from the germline V gene are LGHNA and YNFKEQ. In DNA, the CDR3 is TGTGCCAGCAGCCAAGTGAACCCGACCACAGATACGCAGTATTTT. It translates to CASSQVNPTTDTQYF.

The chain links TRBV5-5 to TRBJ2-7; TRBD1 matches 7 bases. The CDR3 runs 15 residues. Germline CDR1 is SGHKS and CDR2 is YYEKEE (reference sequence). V dropped 0 bases and J dropped 1; count of bases not matched to a gene: 4. CDR3 in amino acids: CASSLDRGRSYEQYF. Here the CDR3 DNA reads TGTGCCAGCAGCTTGGACAGGGGTCGGTCCTACGAGCAGTACTTC.

This clone was detected only once. The chain combines TRBV19 with TRBJ2-3; 12 nucleotides agree with TRBD2. The CDR3 consists of 15 residues. Germline lookup yields CDR1 LNHDA and CDR2 SQIVND (reference sequence). The V gene end was trimmed by 6 bases and the J gene end by 6 bases; junction bases not matched to a gene: 7. The CDR3 nucleotides are TGTGCCAGTAGCCCGACTAGCGGGAGAGCCGATACGCAGTATTTT. Its translation: CASSPTSGRADTQYF.

The chain combines TRBV4-3 with TRBJ2-1; the D is unclear. V lost 0 bases and J 10 bases, leaving 22 bases between the germline ends. Germline V gene sequence: CDR1 LGHNA, CDR2 YSLEER. CDR3 length: 17 amino acids. The DNA of the CDR3 is TGCGCCAGCAGCCAAGATCGTGGAAGAGCGTCCCTGGGGGAGCAGTTCTTC. This sequence encodes CASSQDRGRASLGEQFF.

V usage is TRBV25-1 and J usage is TRBJ1-4, with D possibly TRBD1 on 5 matching bases. V gave up 11 bases and J gave up 8 bases, with 9 bases separating them. There are 10 residues in the CDR3. Germline V CDR1 and CDR2: MGHDK, SYGVNS. The DNA for the CDR3 is TGTGCCGCAGGGAGCGAAAAACTGTTTTTT. Amino acids: CAAGSEKLFF. Supplemented by reference TRBV25-1 and TRBJ1-4, the full variable domain reads EADIYQTPRYLVIGTGKKITLECSQTMGHDKMYWYQQDPGMELHLIHYSYGVNSTEKGDLSSESTVSRIRTEHFPLTLESARPSHTSQYLCAAGSEKLFFGSGTQLSVL.

V usage is TRBV9 and J usage is TRBJ2-4, with D perhaps given as TRBD1 or TRBD2 (5 bases each). V shed 3 bases and J shed 8 bases, with 12 bases lying between them. CDR3 length: 13 residues. Germline V gene sequence: CDR1 SGDLS, CDR2 YYNGEE. CDR3 in DNA: TGTGCCAGCAGCGGAACCGGGACGGACATTCAGTACTTC. It specifies CASSGTGTDIQYF.

The rearrangement links TRBV9 to TRBJ2-5; D uncertain. The V gene lost 3 bases and the J gene lost 2 bases, with 8 bases spanning the gap. CDR1 SGDLS and CDR2 YYNGEE come from the germline V gene. This CDR3 spans 13 amino acids. This CDR3 reads CASSGARQETQYF. The CDR3 region has the DNA TGTGCCAGCAGCGGGGCACGTCAAGAGACCCAGTACTTC.

The chain carries TRBV30 and TRBJ2-5; D may be TRBD1 (6 bases). The CDR3 totals 13 residues. The V gene's germline CDR1 is GTSNPN and CDR2 SVGIG (reference sequence). V lost 5 bases, J lost 4 bases, and 14 bases lay in between. The CDR3 region is CAWGQGRRETQYF. DNA of the CDR3: TGTGCCTGGGGGCAGGGGCGCCGAGAGACCCAGTACTTC. The full variable domain, completed using reference TRBV30 and TRBJ2-5, is SQTIHQWPATLVQPVGSPLSLECTVEGTSNPNLYWYRQAAGRGLQLLFYSVGIGQISSEVPQNLSASRPQDRQFILSSKKLLLSDSGFYLCAWGQGRRETQYFGPGTRLLVL.

This chain uses TRBV28 with TRBJ2-2, with 7 bases that match TRBD2. The V segment lost 6 bases and the J segment 2 bases; nucleotides outside the gene matches: 6. Germline CDR1 and CDR2: MDHEN and SYDVKM. The CDR3 extends over 15 amino acids. CDR3 sequence: CASRGWDYNTGELFF. The CDR3 region has the DNA TGTGCCAGCAGAGGCTGGGACTACAACACCGGGGAGCTGTTTTTT.

The chain is built from TRBV27 and TRBJ1-1, with D perhaps matching TRBD1 (6 bases). V was trimmed by 6 bases and J by 5 bases, leaving 10 bases between them. The germline gives CDR1 MNHEY, CDR2 SMNVEV (reference sequence). The CDR3 covers 12 residues. The CDR3 spells CASSYTGTEAFF. As DNA, the CDR3 is TGTGCCAGCAGCTATACAGGGACTGAAGCTTTCTTT.

V and J are TRBV29-1 and TRBJ2-1, with D uncertain. This CDR3 spans 12 amino acids. From germline, CDR1 is SQVTM and CDR2 ANQGSEA. This CDR3 reads CAGWVSYNEQFF. The DNA of the CDR3 is TGCGCCGGTTGGGTTAGCTACAATGAGCAGTTCTTC.

This chain joins TRBV5-1 and TRBJ2-1, with 9 bases fitting TRBD2. Per germline, CDR1 SGHRS and CDR2 YFSETQ. The length of the CDR3 is 15 residues. Trimming removed 4 bases from V and 5 bases from J; junction bases left unmatched: 7. The CDR3 nucleotides are TGCGCCAGCAGCACCGTAGCGGGAGACCACAATGAGCAGTTCTTC. Protein: CASSTVAGDHNEQFF.

The rearrangement uses TRBV2 and TRBJ2-7; TRBD1 aligns across 7 bases. Germline V CDR1 and CDR2: SNHLY, FYNNEI. After removal of 6 bases from V and 2 bases from J, the junction contained 7 bases not matched to a gene. The CDR3 runs to 14 residues. CDR3 protein: CASRYGTVPYEQYF. The CDR3 DNA reads as TGTGCCAGCAGGTACGGGACAGTTCCCTACGAGCAGTACTTC.

Comments on this clone: This sample includes further DNA sequences coding for the same CDR3. This sequence joins TRBV5-1 and TRBJ2-1, with D unclear. This CDR3 is 13 amino acids long. Germline CDR1 SGHRS, CDR2 YFSETQ. Trimming removed 0 bases at V and 4 bases at J, with 5 bases between. CDR3 residues: CASSLDSYNEQFF. For the CDR3, the DNA is TGCGCCAGCAGCTTGGACAGTTACAATGAGCAGTTCTTC.